The text below deals with one T cell receptor (beta chain). CDR1 is DFQATT and CDR2 is SNEGSKA in the germline V gene (reference sequence). Trimming pared 1 base from V and 7 bases from J, leaving 4 bases between. The CDR3 has 10 amino acids. Some clones are missing from TCRdb's copy, which holds only in-frame ones; the method was immunoSEQ multiplex PCR. There are fewer than 45,000 clones in the sample; 80% to 90% occur only once, and roughly 0.5% lies in the top ten. The entry originates in a study of T cell changes during pregnancy in multiple sclerosis. This chain uses TRBV20-1 with TRBJ1-2; no firm D call. The source of this sequence is a female donor with multiple sclerosis, enrolled in a pregnancy study. The sample consisted of CD4+ T cells from peripheral blood mononuclear cells, taken in the first trimester of pregnancy. In DNA form, the CDR3 reads TGCAGTGCTAGAGGAGGTGGCTACACCTTC. Its protein is CSARGGGYTF.